Below are 31 T cell receptor beta chains sequenced from a single sample in a study of cytomegalovirus exposure and HLA in healthy donors. The PCR had 60 Vbeta and 13 Jbeta primers. TCRdb keeps only in-frame clones here, not all; method: immunoSEQ multiplex PCR. The sample yields 150,000 or so clones, about 80% seen once. Sequenced input: PBMCs. These receptor sequences come from a man in his thirties or forties in good health and CMV-seropositive.

The chain couples TRBV27 to TRBJ2-1, with TRBD1 identical over 9 bases. The V gene end was trimmed by 4 bases and the J gene end by 0 bases; junction bases not matched to a gene: 1. This CDR3 has 15 residues. Germline CDR1 reads MNHEY; CDR2 reads SMNVEV (reference sequence). This CDR3 is CASSSTGGSYNEQFF. The CDR3 bases are TGTGCCAGCAGTTCGACAGGGGGCTCCTACAATGAGCAGTTCTTC.

This chain uses TRBV6-5 with TRBJ1-2; 8 bases map to TRBD1. V trimming: 8 bases; J trimming: 6 bases; junction bases outside the gene matches: 5. The CDR3 covers 12 residues. Germline V gene sequence: CDR1 MNHEY, CDR2 SVGAGI. The CDR3 sequence is CASGQGADGYTF. The DNA for the CDR3 is TGTGCCAGCGGTCAGGGGGCGGATGGCTACACCTTC.

This chain uses TRBV6-1 with TRBJ2-5; 9 bases map to TRBD2. From germline, CDR1 is MNHNS and CDR2 SASEGT. Trimming at V came to 2 bases and at J to 5 bases, leaving 6 bases not matched to a gene. This CDR3 has 15 residues. CDR3 DNA sequence: TGTGCCAGCAGTGAACTAGCGGGAATGGATGAGACCCAGTACTTC. This sequence encodes CASSELAGMDETQYF.

The rearrangement uses TRBV2 and TRBJ1-2, with TRBD1 identical over 10 bases. V lost 4 bases to trimming and J lost 7 bases; unmatched junction nucleotides: 9. CDR1 SNHLY and CDR2 FYNNEI come from the germline V gene. The CDR3 is made up of 15 amino acids. Here the CDR3 reads CASSVQPGQGRGYTF. CDR3 DNA: TGTGCCAGCAGTGTCCAACCGGGACAGGGGCGTGGCTACACCTTC.

V and J are TRBV4-2 and TRBJ2-7, with 9 positions matching TRBD2. Trimming at V came to 1 base and at J to 4 bases, leaving 5 bases not matched to a gene. CDR1 is LGHNA and CDR2 is YNFKEQ in the germline V gene. The CDR3 sequence is 15 residues long. Written as DNA, the CDR3 is TGTGCCAGCAGCCAAGTAGGCGGGAGGGCTTACGAGCAGTACTTC. Protein: CASSQVGGRAYEQYF.

The V and J genes are TRBV7-2 and TRBJ2-2, with a tentative D call TRBD2 (5 bases). Germline assignment: CDR1 SGHTA and CDR2 FQGNSA. CDR3 length equals 17 residues. Between the trimmed V and J ends, which lost 2 bases and 6 bases, there was a span of 19 bases. The CDR3 DNA sequence: TGTGCCAGCAGCTTACGGAGCGGAGTCCGGCTACCCGGGGAGCTGTTTTTT. Protein sequence: CASSLRSGVRLPGELFF.

This chain links TRBV5-1 with TRBJ1-4, with D tentatively TRBD1 (5 bases). Germline V gene sequence: CDR1 SGHRS, CDR2 YFSETQ. The CDR3 spans 17 residues. Trimming removed 0 bases from V and 0 bases from J, with 12 bases in between. The CDR3 protein is CASSLGPQGATNEKLFF. The DNA for the CDR3 is TGCGCCAGCAGCTTGGGGCCACAAGGGGCAACTAATGAAAAACTGTTTTTT.

This clone occurred once. The V gene is TRBV4-2, the J gene TRBJ2-5; 7 nucleotides agree with TRBD2. Unmatched junction bases numbered 2, after V lost 1 base and J lost 3 bases. CDR1 is LGHNA, CDR2 YNFKEQ, per germline. This CDR3 is 14 amino acids long. The DNA of the CDR3 is TGTGCCAGCAGCCAAGGACTAGCAGAAGAGACCCAGTACTTC. This codes for CASSQGLAEETQYF.

The chain joins TRBV10-3 to TRBJ2-1; 8 bases are shared with TRBD1. The CDR3 has 16 amino acids. J was trimmed by 8 bases and V by 10 bases; bases with no gene match: 19. Germline CDR1 is ENHRY and CDR2 is SYGVKD. The CDR3 sequence is CATQVTGTGMSDEQFF. The CDR3, as DNA: TGTGCCACACAAGTGACCGGGACAGGTATGTCCGATGAGCAGTTCTTC.

CDR3 DNA: TGTGCCAGCAGCCAGGGACAGGGCTTTACCTACGAGCAGTACTTC. This sequence encodes CASSQGQGFTYEQYF. The chain couples TRBV13 to TRBJ2-7, with 9 bases that match TRBD1. V trimming: 5 bases; J trimming: 2 bases; junction bases outside the gene matches: 7. CDR3 length: 15 residues. Germline V gene lookup returns CDR1 PRHDT and CDR2 FYEKMQ (reference sequence).

The chain joins TRBV15 to TRBJ2-5; 9 nucleotides agree with TRBD2. CDR3 length: 16 amino acids. Germline V gene lookup returns CDR1 LNHNV and CDR2 YYDKDF (reference sequence). After removal of 1 base from V and 2 bases from J, the junction contained 5 bases not matched to a gene. DNA of the CDR3: TGTGCCACCAGCAGAGCGAGCGGGAGGCGTCAAGAGACCCAGTACTTC. It codes for CATSRASGRRQETQYF.

The chain joins TRBV11-2 to TRBJ2-7, with TRBD1 matching 7 bases. Trimming removed 0 bases from V and 2 bases from J; junction bases left unmatched: 7. Germline CDR1 is SGHAT and CDR2 is FQNNGV. The CDR3 extends over 16 amino acids. CDR3 sequence (DNA): TGTGCCAGCAGCTTAGATCACAAGACAGGGACCTACGAGCAGTACTTC. Encoded protein: CASSLDHKTGTYEQYF.

The chain employs TRBV10-3 and TRBJ2-5; no clear D gene. The germline V gene encodes CDR1 ENHRY and CDR2 SYGVKD. V was shortened by 6 bases and J by 5 bases, with 16 bases between the two germline ends. CDR3 length: 14 amino acids. The DNA for the CDR3 is TGTGCCATCAGGCATGATCAAACCCAGGAGACCCAGTACTTC. It yields the protein CAIRHDQTQETQYF.

This chain connects TRBV5-1 to TRBJ2-7; 11 bases align to TRBD1. Germline CDR1 is SGHRS and CDR2 is YFSETQ. With 7 bases clipped from V and 6 bases from J, the junction kept 6 bases outside the gene matches. The CDR3 spans 13 residues. The CDR3 sequence is CASGQGALREQYF. CDR3 in DNA: TGCGCCAGCGGACAGGGGGCCCTTCGCGAGCAGTACTTC.

The gene calls are TRBV7-2 and TRBJ2-7; TRBD2 matches 8 bases. Germline loops: CDR1 SGHTA, CDR2 FQGNSA. CDR3 length: 17 amino acids. With V trimmed by 0 bases and J by 0 bases, 7 bases remained unmatched. CDR3 nucleotide sequence: TGTGCCAGCAGCTTAGCCGCGATAGCGGGGTCCTCCTACGAGCAGTACTTC. Its protein product is CASSLAAIAGSSYEQYF.

The genes are TRBV7-8 and TRBJ1-5; D perhaps matches TRBD1 (5 bases). Trimming pared 5 bases from V and 3 bases from J, leaving 17 bases between. The CDR3 consists of 16 residues. The germline CDR1 and CDR2 sequences are SGHVS and FQNEAQ. CDR3 coding DNA: TGTGCCAGCAGCCCCTCGTACAGGCGAGACAATCAGCCCCAGCATTTT. Its protein is CASSPSYRRDNQPQHF.

V is TRBV9 and J is TRBJ1-4; D perhaps matches TRBD1 (5 bases). This CDR3 comprises 16 residues. Germline lookup yields CDR1 SGDLS and CDR2 YYNGEE. V lost 0 bases, J lost 0 bases, and 9 bases lay in between. As DNA, the CDR3 is TGTGCCAGCAGCGTAGAGGACACCTCAACTAATGAAAAACTGTTTTTT. Its translation: CASSVEDTSTNEKLFF.

This clone was detected only once. The gene calls are TRBV7-2 and TRBJ1-1; D remains unclear. V lost 1 base to trimming and J lost 0 bases, with 9 bases between them. CDR1 is SGHTA and CDR2 is FQGNSA in the germline V gene. This CDR3 comprises 15 residues. CDR3 protein: CASSLVSRVNTEAFF. The CDR3 nucleotides read TGTGCCAGCAGCTTAGTTTCACGCGTGAACACTGAAGCTTTCTTT.

The chain links TRBV19 to TRBJ2-7, with D tentatively TRBD2 (5 bases). Germline CDR1 is LNHDA and CDR2 is SQIVND (reference sequence). Trimming took 6 bases from V and 2 from J, leaving 17 bases between them. The CDR3 extends over 15 amino acids. The CDR3 loop is CASRNGGAEAYEQYF. The CDR3 region has the DNA TGTGCCAGTAGGAATGGTGGAGCGGAGGCCTACGAGCAGTACTTC.

The rearrangement joins TRBV27 to TRBJ2-4, with D perhaps matching TRBD1 (6 bases). The CDR3 loop spans 14 amino acids. Looked up from germline, CDR1 is MNHEY and CDR2 is SMNVEV (reference sequence). Deletions cut 6 bases from V and 4 bases from J, with 13 bases between. DNA for the CDR3: TGTGCCAGCAGCCCCGGGACATCTAAAAACATTCAGTACTTC. Translation gives CASSPGTSKNIQYF.

The chain combines TRBV28 with TRBJ1-4; D may be TRBD1 (5 bases). V was cut by 2 bases and J by 0 bases, with 22 bases left in between. The CDR3 runs to 20 residues. Per germline, CDR1 MDHEN and CDR2 SYDVKM. The CDR3, as DNA: TGTGCCAGCAGTTTAGCGGGGGAAGGGCTCATGGCTGCAACTAATGAAAAACTGTTTTTT. It specifies CASSLAGEGLMAATNEKLFF.

CDR3 in amino acids: CASSLYRGSSSYEQYF. The CDR3 region has the DNA TGTGCCAGCAGCTTATATCGCGGATCTAGTAGCTACGAGCAGTACTTC. The chain uses TRBV7-9 and TRBJ2-7; D call uncertain. With 2 bases removed from V and 3 bases from J, the gap between germline ends came to 17 bases. The CDR3 runs 16 residues. In germline, CDR1 is SEHNR, CDR2 FQNEAQ (reference sequence).

A note on this clone: This same CDR3 is encoded by further DNA sequences in the sample. The chain carries TRBV25-1 and TRBJ2-5; a possible D gene is TRBD1 (6 bases). V gave up 6 bases and J gave up 1 base, with 12 bases separating them. Per the germline V gene, CDR1 is MGHDK and CDR2 is SYGVNS. The CDR3 length is 14 residues. CDR3 in amino acids: CASSRSDSQETQYF. The CDR3 nucleotides read TGTGCCAGCAGCCGCTCGGACAGCCAAGAGACCCAGTACTTC.

The table lists this clone with a count of one. The gene calls are TRBV6-4 and TRBJ2-1; 8 bases match TRBD2. CDR3 length: 14 amino acids. Germline V gives CDR1 MRHNA, CDR2 SNTAGT. The V and J ends lost 6 bases and 2 bases, in that order; junction bases with no gene match: 3. The CDR3 nucleotides read TGTGCCAGCAGCGCGGGACTAGCCTACAATGAGCAGTTCTTC. Amino acids: CASSAGLAYNEQFF.

The chain links TRBV6-5 to TRBJ2-1, with TRBD1 identical over 8 bases. The CDR3 loop spans 15 amino acids. The trim removed 6 bases at V and 2 bases at J, leaving 6 bases unmatched. Germline V lookup: CDR1 MNHEY, CDR2 SVGAGI. CDR3 protein: CASRHGQGPYNEQFF. The CDR3 nucleotides read TGTGCCAGCAGACACGGACAGGGCCCCTACAATGAGCAGTTCTTC.

The chain carries TRBV4-2 and TRBJ2-6; a weak D match, TRBD1 (6 bases). CDR1 and CDR2 (germline): LGHNA, YNFKEQ. The CDR3 sequence is 17 residues long. V dropped 4 bases and J dropped 0 bases, with 13 bases sitting between them. CDR3 DNA: TGTGCCAGCAGCCCAGGGGAAGTGGGCTCTGGGGCCAACGTCCTGACTTTC. Encoded protein: CASSPGEVGSGANVLTF.

This clone was counted once. This chain joins TRBV15 and TRBJ1-4, with 12 bases that match TRBD1. The length of the CDR3 is 16 residues. J lost 8 bases, V lost 0 bases, and 4 bases had no gene match. Germline V gives CDR1 LNHNV, CDR2 YYDKDF (reference sequence). In DNA, the CDR3 is TGTGCCACCAGCAGAGATTATGGGACAGGGGGCGAAAAACTGTTTTTT. The encoded protein is CATSRDYGTGGEKLFF. The variable domain in full, completed from reference TRBV15 and TRBJ1-4, reads DAMVIQNPRYQVTQFGKPVTLSCSQTLNHNVMYWYQQKSSQAPKLLFHYYDKDFNNEADTPDNFQSRRPNTSFCFLDIRSPGLGDTAMYLCATSRDYGTGGEKLFFGSGTQLSVL.

The sample holds a few counts of this clone. DNA of the CDR3: TGTGCCAGCGGACTGGTCGGGGGGAACGAGCAGTACTTC. Its translation is CASGLVGGNEQYF. V usage is TRBV2 and J usage is TRBJ2-7; 7 bases map to TRBD2. This CDR3 is built from 13 residues. The trim removed 8 bases at V and 5 bases at J, leaving 9 bases unmatched. Germline V CDR1 and CDR2: SNHLY, FYNNEI.

This chain connects TRBV7-3 to TRBJ2-1, with 10 bases matching TRBD2. CDR1 is SGHTA, CDR2 FQGTGA, per germline. Unmatched junction bases numbered 14, after V lost 5 bases and J lost 7 bases. The CDR3 totals 17 residues. The CDR3 reads CASSPKSLAGAMNEQFF. The CDR3, as DNA: TGTGCCAGCAGCCCCAAGAGCCTAGCGGGAGCTATGAATGAGCAGTTCTTC. The full variable domain, in which reference TRBV7-3 and TRBJ2-1 provide the parts outside the CDR3, is GAGVSQTPSNKVTEKGKYVELRCDPISGHTALYWYRQSLGQGPEFLIYFQGTGAADDSGLPNDRFFAVRPEGSVSTLKIQRTERGDSAVYLCASSPKSLAGAMNEQFFGPGTRLTVL.

The gene calls are TRBV2 and TRBJ1-3; D remains unclear. CDR3 length equals 15 residues. From germline, CDR1 is SNHLY and CDR2 FYNNEI. Trimming cost V 3 bases and J 0 bases, with 9 bases left between them. DNA for the CDR3: TGTGCCAGCAGTGAGGGAGGGTACTCTGGAAACACCATATATTTT. Translation gives CASSEGGYSGNTIYF.

This chain connects TRBV5-4 to TRBJ2-5; weak D call: TRBD1 (7 bases). V lost 0 bases, J lost 1 base, and 13 bases lay in between. The germline V gene has CDR1 SGHNT and CDR2 YYREEE (reference sequence). This CDR3 spans 16 amino acids. The CDR3 region is CASSLDQEGAQETQYF. The CDR3 DNA is TGTGCCAGCAGCTTGGACCAGGAGGGGGCCCAAGAGACCCAGTACTTC.